The clone carrying this T cell receptor (beta chain) has only a few counts. Clones were read by immunoSEQ multiplex PCR, and TCRdb kept only the in-frame ones, dropping some. The table lists 150,000 to 200,000 clones, just over 85% of them singletons, with around 8.2% in the top ten. This sample is part of a study of blood T cell repertoires in COVID-19. Germline CDR1 and CDR2: SGHNT and YYREEE (reference sequence). This CDR3 has 13 amino acids. The V gene lost 2 bases and the J gene lost 9 bases, with 12 bases spanning the gap. This receptor was obtained from a man in his sixties with acute or convalescent COVID-19. Sequenced input: peripheral blood. The chain employs TRBV5-4 and TRBJ1-5; D not certain. In DNA, the CDR3 is TGTGCCAGCAGCTTTGACACCCAAGGGCCCCAGCATTTT. Its translation: CASSFDTQGPQHF.